This T cell receptor (beta chain) was identified in a study of blood T cell repertoires in COVID-19 (dated by TCRdb to 2018 to 2020). Regarding the complete study: The collaborator samples originated in the United States, Italy and Spain and spanned the acute and convalescent phases of COVID-19. Where available, HLA class I and class II types were obtained from metadata supplied by the sample provider rather than from assay-based typing. Nearly every sample came with metadata listing a de-identified subject ID, COVID-19 status, age in years and sex. A freely available public database, intended as a resource for researchers studying the immune response to SARS-CoV-2, is where the repertoires were released. Samples came from the ongoing ImmuneRACE study (first 160 participants) plus 1,254 subjects from 6 global collaborators. Subjects who had been exposed to COVID-19, were actively infected with it, or had recovered from it provided the deeply sampled blood TCRbeta repertoires that made up the dataset. The prospective study material was composed of cDNA or gDNA derived from T cells, B-cell-depleted T cells, or PBMCs.

With regard to this clone: Its antigen has not been determined. Base qualities were left out, and no much larger clone turns up one base away.

TCRbeta CDR3 regions were amplified from genomic DNA using the immunoSEQ Assay, a bias-controlled multiplex PCR. The published analysis was carried out like this. Within the assay, amplification of reference gene primers was used to estimate how many nucleated cells each sample contained. To quantify the absolute abundance of each unique TCRbeta CDR3 rearrangement, sequence reads were collapsed and filtered. For each sample, productive Simpson clonality was calculated as the square root of Simpson's diversity index over productive rearrangements. TCRdb provides this immuneACCESS table in a form limited to in-frame rearrangements. Some clones are lacking; in checked studies, under half of them reflect an unresolved V gene, and why the rest are absent is not known. D and trimming come from the DNA, and the V and J calls and clone size come from that table. This sample has roughly 220,000 clones in its table, and roughly 88% of those were observed once. Roughly 15% of the sample rests with the top ten.

Participants in the prospective study were enrolled through a virtual design, were aged roughly 18 to 95 years, and lived in fewer than 30 United States geographic areas. In the prospective study, participants were assigned to cohorts based on the clinical history participants reported in a screening survey and a study questionnaire. Each participant in the prospective study had whole blood, serum and a nasopharyngeal or oropharyngeal swab collected by mobile phlebotomists. Participants in the prospective study had the option to provide additional blood draws and questionnaires over a roughly 2-month period. Blood samples from the prospective study were shipped frozen or at room temperature prior to DNA extraction. Broader findings and caveats from the paper: The quantity of clinical and demographic metadata differed by source and by participant and was supplied without curation.

The germline V gene gives CDR1 as MDHEN and CDR2 as SYDVKM. Compared with germline, V lacks 3 bases and J lacks 0 bases; bases without a gene match: 13. The CDR3 measures 18 amino acids from cysteine to phenylalanine. The kept DNA is CDR3 alone, 54 bases in frame from the first base. The chain was built from TRBV28 and TRBJ1-1, and 7 junctional nucleotides match TRBD1. The receptor was derived from a woman in her forties or fifties with acute COVID-19. The specimen was PBMCs or T cells enriched from blood (not recorded which). The CDR3 region has the sequence CASSFVWGTVSMNTEAFF. The DNA is TGTGCCAGCAGTTTTGTTTGGGGGACAGTCTCTATGAACACTGAAGCTTTCTTT.